This T cell receptor beta chain was retrieved from a study of shared clonotypes between healthy human individuals. Sequenced by immunoSEQ multiplex PCR; TCRdb stores in-frame clones only, minus some. The table shows fewer than 3 million clones, with 85% to 95% occurring only once. Between the trimmed V and J ends, which lost 5 bases and 5 bases, there was a span of 12 bases. This CDR3 has 13 residues. CDR1 and CDR2 (germline): SGHVS, FNYEAQ. The sequence was collected from a man in his late teens or twenties in good health. Some clones in this sample may be carry-over from other donors' samples. This sequence joins TRBV7-6 and TRBJ2-5; no firm D call. What was sequenced was naive CD4+ T cells from PBMCs. The subset: CD45RA+ positively selected. CDR3 DNA sequence: TGTGCCAGCAGCGGCCAAGGCCAGGAGACCCAGTACTTC. The encoded protein is CASSGQGQETQYF.